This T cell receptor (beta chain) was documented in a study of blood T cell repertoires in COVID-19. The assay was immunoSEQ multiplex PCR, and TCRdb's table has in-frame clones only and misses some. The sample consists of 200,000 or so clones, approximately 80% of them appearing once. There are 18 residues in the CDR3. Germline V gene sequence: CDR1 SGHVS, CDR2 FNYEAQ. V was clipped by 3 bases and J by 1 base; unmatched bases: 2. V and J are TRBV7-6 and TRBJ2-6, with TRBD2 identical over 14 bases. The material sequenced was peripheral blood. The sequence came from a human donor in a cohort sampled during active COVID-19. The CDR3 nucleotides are TGTGCCAGCAGCTTGGGACTAGCGGGAGAATCTGGGGCCAACGTCCTGACTTTC. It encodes CASSLGLAGESGANVLTF.